A selection of T cell receptor beta chains follows, all from one sample in a study of cytomegalovirus exposure and HLA in healthy donors. The table came from immunoSEQ multiplex PCR; TCRdb's copy has only in-frame clones and leaves some out. The sample yields about 120,000 clones, 85% to 90% seen once. The specimen sequenced was PBMCs. The receptors shown here come from a woman in her late teens or twenties in good health and CMV-seropositive. Both conserved end residues are part of each CDR3. The D gene is left open where the match is weak. Part of the rows lack a size; the others show once, few, many or a class for expanded clones.

.,TRBJ1-2,TRBV4-1,.,TGCGCCAGCAGATCCTTACAGGGCTGGGGCTACACCTTC,CASRSLQGWGYTF
TRBD1,TRBJ1-1,TRBV10-3,.,TGTGCCATCAGATCGACAGGGGACACTGAAGCTTTCTTT,CAIRSTGDTEAFF
.,TRBJ2-7,TRBV19,.,TGTGCCAGTAGTTCACAGGGACAAGGCGAGCAGTACTTC,CASSSQGQGEQYF
TRBD1,TRBJ1-2,TRBV9,.,TGTGCCAGCAGCGTAGAACAGGGGGCGAACTATGGCTACACCTTC,CASSVEQGANYGYTF
.,TRBJ1-2,TRBV20-1,.,TGCAGTGCTTTGAGAGGGAATGGCTACACCTTC,CSALRGNGYTF
.,TRBJ2-7,TRBV6-5,.,TGTGCCAGCAGCCTCGCGGCGGGGTCCACGAGCGAGCAGTACTTC,CASSLAAGSTSEQYF
.,TRBJ2-2,TRBV19,.,TGTGCCAGTAGCCCCGTAGACAGGAACACCGGGGAGCTGTTTTTT,CASSPVDRNTGELFF
.,TRBJ1-5,TRBV2,.,TGTGCCAGCAGTGAGATGACGGAGGGGAATCAGCCCCAGCATTTT,CASSEMTEGNQPQHF
.,TRBJ1-2,TRBV6-5,.,TGTGCCAGCAGTTACACCCGACAGACCTTCTATGGCTACACCTTC,CASSYTRQTFYGYTF
.,TRBJ2-2,TRBV7-9,once,TGTGCCAGCCATCGAGGTCCGAACACCGGGGAGCTGTTTTTT,CASHRGPNTGELFF
.,TRBJ1-1,TRBV4-1,.,TGCGCCAGCAGGTACGACAGATCGAACACTGAAGCTTTCTTT,CASRYDRSNTEAFF
TRBD1,TRBJ2-1,TRBV5-4,.,TGTGCCAGCAGGACGGGACAGGCAACCTACAATGAGCAGTTCTTC,CASRTGQATYNEQFF
TRBD1,TRBJ2-7,TRBV15,.,TGTGCCACCAGCAGAGCCCCGGGACAGGGCACCTACGAGCAGTACTTC,CATSRAPGQGTYEQYF
TRBD1,TRBJ1-6,TRBV18,.,TGTGCCAGCTCACCCGGGACAGGAAGAAATAATTCACCCCTCCACTTT,CASSPGTGRNNSPLHF
TRBD1,TRBJ2-5,TRBV9,.,TGTGCCAGCAGCGTATCGGGACAGCAAGAGACCCAGTACTTC,CASSVSGQQETQYF
.,TRBJ1-1,TRBV5-1,.,TGCGCCAGCAGCTTGGAACAGACGAACACTGAAGCTTTCTTT,CASSLEQTNTEAFF
TRBD1,TRBJ1-2,TRBV5-8,.,TGTGCCAGCAGCTTGCAGGGGGTAGGAGGCTACACCTTC,CASSLQGVGGYTF
.,TRBJ1-5,TRBV18,.,TGTGCCAGCTCACTACAGGGAAATCAGCCCCAGCATTTT,CASSLQGNQPQHF
.,TRBJ1-2,TRBV7-8,.,TGTGCCAGCAGCCCCCGGACGGGAGGTGGCTACACCTTC,CASSPRTGGGYTF
.,TRBJ1-3,TRBV4-2,few,TGTGCCAGCAGCCAAGGTCCTTCGGGTGACACCATATATTTT,CASSQGPSGDTIYF
TRBD1,TRBJ2-3,TRBV18,once,TGTGCCAGCTCACCAGATCAGGGGGTAACAGATACGCAGTATTTT,CASSPDQGVTDTQYF
.,TRBJ2-2,TRBV7-2,.,TGTGCCAGCAGCCCCTGGGACTCCTACACCGGGGAGCTGTTTTTT,CASSPWDSYTGELFF
TRBD1,TRBJ2-7,TRBV5-6,.,TGTGCCAGCACCAGGGACAGATCGAACTACGAGCAGTACTTC,CASTRDRSNYEQYF
TRBD1,TRBJ1-2,TRBV19,once,TGTGCCAGTAGTATAAGGACAGGTCGCAACTATGGCTACACCTTC,CASSIRTGRNYGYTF
TRBD1,TRBJ1-2,TRBV11-3,.,TGTGCCAGCACCGCTGGACAGGGATCCGATGGCTACACCTTC,CASTAGQGSDGYTF
TRBD1,TRBJ2-2,TRBV6-4,.,TGTGCCAGCAGTGCACAGGGGGCCGGGGAGCTGTTTTTT,CASSAQGAGELFF
.,TRBJ1-1,TRBV11-2,.,TGTGCCAGCAGCTTAGGCACTTGGGGCATGAACACTGAAGCTTTCTTT,CASSLGTWGMNTEAFF
.,TRBJ2-1,TRBV5-1,once,TGCGCCAGCAGCTTGACTAGAAGTGAGCAGTTCTTC,CASSLTRSEQFF
TRBD2,TRBJ2-1,TRBV2,.,TGTGCCAGCAGTGAGAGCATAGCGGGAGGGGATGAGCAGTTCTTC,CASSESIAGGDEQFF
.,TRBJ1-1,TRBV15,.,TGTGCCACCAGCAGAGATCGGGGGGCTTATGAAGCTTTCTTT,CATSRDRGAYEAFF
TRBD1,TRBJ1-2,TRBV5-6,.,TGTGCCAGCAGCTTGAATGGACAGGGTAGTAATGGCTACACCTTC,CASSLNGQGSNGYTF
.,TRBJ2-5,TRBV5-1,.,TGCGCCAGCAGCTTCAATCCCCCCGGTTTCCAAGAGACCCAGTACTTC,CASSFNPPGFQETQYF
TRBD1,TRBJ1-1,TRBV27,.,TGTGCCAGCAGTAATGACAGGGGCTGGACTGAAGCTTTCTTT,CASSNDRGWTEAFF
.,TRBJ1-1,TRBV7-9,few,TGTGCCAGCAGCTTAGGTAGCCGAGGAGCTTTCTTT,CASSLGSRGAFF
.,TRBJ1-1,TRBV29-1,.,TGCAGCGTACTCTCCGGTGCTACAGGTTATTCGTCATTCACTGAAGCTTTCTTT,CSVLSGATGYSSFTEAFF
.,TRBJ2-7,TRBV10-3,.,TGTGCCATCAATGGGCAGGGGGGCCACGAGCAGTACTTC,CAINGQGGHEQYF
.,TRBJ1-6,TRBV7-9,.,TGTGCCAGCAGCCCACCGGCGGGCCTACCCAATTCACCCCTCCACTTT,CASSPPAGLPNSPLHF
TRBD1,TRBJ2-5,TRBV6-1,once,TGTGCCAGCAGTGAAATAGGAACAGGGGGGCACCAAGAGACCCAGTACTTC,CASSEIGTGGHQETQYF
.,TRBJ2-2,TRBV10-3,.,TGTGCCATCAGACCCAGTGGCGGGGAGCTGTTTTTT,CAIRPSGGELFF
TRBD1,TRBJ1-2,TRBV6-5,once,TGTGCCAGCAGTTACTCGGGACAGGGGACGTATGGCTACACCTTC,CASSYSGQGTYGYTF